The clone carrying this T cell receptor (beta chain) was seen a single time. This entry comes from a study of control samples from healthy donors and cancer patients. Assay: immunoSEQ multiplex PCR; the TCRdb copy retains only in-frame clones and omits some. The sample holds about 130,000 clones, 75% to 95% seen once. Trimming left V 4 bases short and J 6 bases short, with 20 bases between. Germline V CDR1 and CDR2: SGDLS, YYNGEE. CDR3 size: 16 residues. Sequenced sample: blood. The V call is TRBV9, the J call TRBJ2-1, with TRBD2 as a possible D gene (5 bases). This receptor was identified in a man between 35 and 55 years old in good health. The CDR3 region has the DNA TGTGCCAGCAGCTCCTTCAGATTAGAGGGCGGCAATGAGCAGTTCTTC. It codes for CASSSFRLEGGNEQFF.